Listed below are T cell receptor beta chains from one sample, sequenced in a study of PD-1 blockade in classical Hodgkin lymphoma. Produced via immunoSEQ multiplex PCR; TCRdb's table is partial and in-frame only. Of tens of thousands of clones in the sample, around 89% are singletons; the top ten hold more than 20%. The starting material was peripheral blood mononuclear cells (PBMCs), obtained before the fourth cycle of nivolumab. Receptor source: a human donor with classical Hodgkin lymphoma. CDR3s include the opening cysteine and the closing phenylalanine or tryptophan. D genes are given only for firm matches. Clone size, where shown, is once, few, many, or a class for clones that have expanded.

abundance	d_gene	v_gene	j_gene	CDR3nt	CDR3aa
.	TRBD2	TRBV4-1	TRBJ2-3	TGCGCCAGCAGCCAATCGACTAGCGGGGACACAGATACGCAGTATTTT	CASSQSTSGDTDTQYF
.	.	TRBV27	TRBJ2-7	TGTGCCAGCAGTTTACGGGACAAAAGCTACGAGCAGTACTTC	CASSLRDKSYEQYF
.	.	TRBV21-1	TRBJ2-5	TGTGCCAGCGCCCGGGCAATTCGAGCAGAGACCCAGTACTTC	CASARAIRAETQYF
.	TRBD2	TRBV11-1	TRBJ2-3	TGTGCCAGCAGCTTCGCGGGAGGGAACACAGATACGCAGTATTTT	CASSFAGGNTDTQYF
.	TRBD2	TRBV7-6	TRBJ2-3	TGTGCCAGCAGCCCCGCATGGGCCAGCGGGGGAATGGCAGATACGCAGTATTTT	CASSPAWASGGMADTQYF
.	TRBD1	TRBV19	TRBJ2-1	TGTGCCAGTAGCATGTCTTTGAAGACAGGGGTTCCCTACAATGAGCAGTTCTTC	CASSMSLKTGVPYNEQFF
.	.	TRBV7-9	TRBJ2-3	TGTGCCAGCAGCTTAGTTTCAAACGTCGGGGATACGCAGTATTTT	CASSLVSNVGDTQYF
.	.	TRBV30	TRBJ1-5	TGTGCCTGGAGTGTCACGGGGGAGAGCCAGCATTTT	CAWSVTGESQHF
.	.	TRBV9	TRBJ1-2	TGTGCCAGCAGCGTAGGGACAGCAAAAAACTATGGCTACACCTTC	CASSVGTAKNYGYTF
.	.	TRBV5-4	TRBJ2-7	TGTGCCAGCAGCTTGGGTGGCAGCTCCTACGAGCAGTACTTC	CASSLGGSSYEQYF
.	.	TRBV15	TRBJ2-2	TGTGCCACCAGCAGAGATCCAGGACACCTAACCGGGGAGCTGTTTTTT	CATSRDPGHLTGELFF
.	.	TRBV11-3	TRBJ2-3	TGTGCCAGCAGCTTAGGCGCTAGCACAGATACGCAGTATTTT	CASSLGASTDTQYF
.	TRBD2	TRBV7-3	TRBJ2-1	TGTGCCAGCAGCCCGACTAGCGGTTTATACAATGAGCAGTTCTTC	CASSPTSGLYNEQFF
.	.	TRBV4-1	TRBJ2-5	TGCGCCAGCAGCCAAGTACCAGTTGAGACCCAGTACTTC	CASSQVPVETQYF
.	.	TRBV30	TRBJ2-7	TGTGCCTGGGGCATGGGGTTTAGCTCCTACGAGCAGTACTTC	CAWGMGFSSYEQYF
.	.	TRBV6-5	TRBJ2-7	TGTGCCAGCAGTTACAACAGCGCCTGGAACTACGAGCAGTACTTC	CASSYNSAWNYEQYF
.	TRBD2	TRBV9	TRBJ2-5	TGTGCCAGCAGTTCAGGGCTAGCGGGAGGAGAGACCCAGTACTTC	CASSSGLAGGETQYF
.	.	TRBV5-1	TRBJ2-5	TGCGCCAGCAGCTTGGGAGCGGACGTGGGGGAAGAGACCCAGTACTTC	CASSLGADVGEETQYF
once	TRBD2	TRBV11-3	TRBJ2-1	TGTGCCAGCAGCCGAACTAGCGGGGATAATGAGCAGTTCTTC	CASSRTSGDNEQFF
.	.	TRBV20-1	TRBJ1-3	TGCAGTGCTAGAGGAAACACCATATATTTT	CSARGNTIYF
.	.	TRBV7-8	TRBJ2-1	TGTGCCAGCAGCGCCTTGATTCAGGGGCCGACGAATGAGCAGTTCTTC	CASSALIQGPTNEQFF
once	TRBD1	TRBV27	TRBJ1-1	TGTGCCAGCAGTTTATGGACAGGGTACAAGAACACTGAAGCTTTCTTT	CASSLWTGYKNTEAFF